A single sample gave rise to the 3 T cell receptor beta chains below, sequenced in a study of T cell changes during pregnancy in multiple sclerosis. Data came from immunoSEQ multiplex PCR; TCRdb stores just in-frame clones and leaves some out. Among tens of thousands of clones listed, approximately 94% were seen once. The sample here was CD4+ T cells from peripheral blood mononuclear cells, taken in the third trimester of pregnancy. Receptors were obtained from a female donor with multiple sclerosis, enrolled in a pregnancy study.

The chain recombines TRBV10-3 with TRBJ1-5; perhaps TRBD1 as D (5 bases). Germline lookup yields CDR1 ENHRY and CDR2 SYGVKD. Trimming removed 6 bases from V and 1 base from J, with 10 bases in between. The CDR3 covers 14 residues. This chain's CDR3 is CAISSPGSNQPQHF. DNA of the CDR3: TGTGCCATCAGCTCGCCAGGGAGCAATCAGCCCCAGCATTTT.

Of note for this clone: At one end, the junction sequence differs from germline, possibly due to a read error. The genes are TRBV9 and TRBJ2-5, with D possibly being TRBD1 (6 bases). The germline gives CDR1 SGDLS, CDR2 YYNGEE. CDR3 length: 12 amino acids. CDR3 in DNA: TGTGCCAGCAGCGTAGTACAGGGAGTCCCAGACTTC. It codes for CASSVVQGVPDF.

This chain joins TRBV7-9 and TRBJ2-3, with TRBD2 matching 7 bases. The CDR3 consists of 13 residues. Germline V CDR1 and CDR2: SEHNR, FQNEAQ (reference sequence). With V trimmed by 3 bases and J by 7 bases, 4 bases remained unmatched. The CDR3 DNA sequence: TGTGCCAGCAGCTTCGTGGGGGGGAATACGCAGTATTTT. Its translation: CASSFVGGNTQYF. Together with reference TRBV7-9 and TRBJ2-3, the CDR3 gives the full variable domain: DTGVSQNPRHKITKRGQNVTFRCDPISEHNRLYWYRQTLGQGPEFLTYFQNEAQLEKSRLLSDRFSAERPKGSFSTLEIQRTEQGDSAMYLCASSFVGGNTQYFGPGTRLTVL.